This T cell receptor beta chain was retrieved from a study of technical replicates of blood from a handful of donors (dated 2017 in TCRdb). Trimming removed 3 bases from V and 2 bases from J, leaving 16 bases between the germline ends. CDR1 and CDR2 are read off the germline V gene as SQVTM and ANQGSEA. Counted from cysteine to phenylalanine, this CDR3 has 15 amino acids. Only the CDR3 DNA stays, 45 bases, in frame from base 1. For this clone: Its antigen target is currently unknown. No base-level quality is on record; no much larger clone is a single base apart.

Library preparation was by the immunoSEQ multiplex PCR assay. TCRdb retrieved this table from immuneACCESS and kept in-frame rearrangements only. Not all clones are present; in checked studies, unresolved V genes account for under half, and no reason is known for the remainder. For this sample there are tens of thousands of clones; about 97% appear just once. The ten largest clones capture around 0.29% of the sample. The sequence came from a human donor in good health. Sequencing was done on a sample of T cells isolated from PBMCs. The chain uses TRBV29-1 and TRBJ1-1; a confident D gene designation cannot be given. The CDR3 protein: CSVDRFRSSNTEAFF. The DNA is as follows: TGCAGCGTTGACAGGTTCCGAAGTAGTAACACTGAAGCTTTCTTT.